This T cell receptor (beta chain) was sequenced for a study of CD4 and CD8 cells across lung adenocarcinoma regions. One entry per CDR3 protein, called by TCRdb with MiXCR from the PCR reads. The data show 11,000 or so distinct CDR3 sequences, approximately 49% seen once. Localized lung adenocarcinoma, a non-small cell lung cancer, affected the donors. V lost 7 bases and J lost 3, with 10 bases in between. This CDR3 is built from 13 residues. Germline loops: CDR1 MGHDK, CDR2 SYGVNS. The sequence came from a female donor with lung adenocarcinoma. The CD4 and CD8 labels of this study may be unreliable. V usage is TRBV25-1 and J usage is TRBJ2-1, with unresolved D. Sequences were obtained from CD8+ T cells from the center of a lung tumor. The CDR3 region has the DNA TGTGCCAGCATGGCGCCTAGCTACAATGAGCAGTTCTTC. Amino acids: CASMAPSYNEQFF. Together with reference TRBV25-1 and TRBJ2-1, the CDR3 gives the full variable domain: EADIYQTPRYLVIGTGKKITLECSQTMGHDKMYWYQQDPGMELHLIHYSYGVNSTEKGDLSSESTVSRIRTEHFPLTLESARPSHTSQYLCASMAPSYNEQFFGPGTRLTVL.